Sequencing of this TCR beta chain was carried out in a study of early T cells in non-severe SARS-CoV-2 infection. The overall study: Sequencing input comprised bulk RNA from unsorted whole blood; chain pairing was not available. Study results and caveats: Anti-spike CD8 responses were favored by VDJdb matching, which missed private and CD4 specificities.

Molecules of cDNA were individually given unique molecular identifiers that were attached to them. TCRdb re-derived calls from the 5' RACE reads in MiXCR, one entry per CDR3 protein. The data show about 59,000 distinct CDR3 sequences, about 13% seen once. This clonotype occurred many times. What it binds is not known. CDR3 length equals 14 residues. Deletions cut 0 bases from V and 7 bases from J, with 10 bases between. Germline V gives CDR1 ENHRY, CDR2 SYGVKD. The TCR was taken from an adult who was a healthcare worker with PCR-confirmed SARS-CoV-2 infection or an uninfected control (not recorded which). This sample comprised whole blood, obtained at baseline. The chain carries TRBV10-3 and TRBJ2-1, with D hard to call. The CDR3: CAISESNLGNEQFF. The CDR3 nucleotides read TGTGCCATCAGTGAGTCAAACTTGGGGAATGAGCAGTTCTTC.